The text below deals with one T cell receptor beta chain. The record originates from a study of blood T cell repertoires in COVID-19. The wider study: T cells, B-cell-depleted T cells, or PBMCs provided the cDNA or gDNA that served as material.

V was trimmed by 8 bases and J by 7 bases, leaving 8 bases between them. In germline, CDR1 is SGHVS, CDR2 FQNEAQ. CDR3 size: 11 residues. Participants came from about 24 US areas, aged about 18 to 100 years. Clones were sequenced by immunoSEQ multiplex PCR, and TCRdb holds only the in-frame ones, with some missing. The profile shows over 200,000 clones, roughly 80% of them singletons. The V gene is TRBV7-8, the J gene TRBJ2-2; D may be TRBD2 (5 bases). This TCR derives from a man aged 55 to 70 who had recovered from COVID-19. The sample consisted of PBMCs or T cells enriched from blood (not recorded which). DNA for the CDR3: TGTGCCAGCGAGGGTCTCGGGGAGCTGTTTTTT. This codes for CASEGLGELFF.